Listed below are T cell receptor beta chains from one sample, sequenced in a study of shared clonotypes between healthy human individuals. Profiled with immunoSEQ multiplex PCR; TCRdb holds only in-frame clones, not every one. The profile shows some 2,000,000 clones, 85% to 95% of them singletons. Material: naive CD4+ T cells sorted from blood. These TCRs come from a man aged 18-30 years in good health. Both conserved end residues are part of each CDR3. Fields, in order: V gene, J gene, clone size, D gene, CDR3 DNA, CDR3 protein. A D gene is named only where the DNA matches it firmly. Size values are once, few and many counts, or a class for expanded clones, and some rows have none.

v_gene: TRBV7-3; j_gene: TRBJ1-2; abundance: .; d_gene: .; CDR3nt: TGTGCCAGCAGCTTAGTACCAGGCTTCTATGGCTACACCTTC; CDR3aa: CASSLVPGFYGYTF
v_gene: TRBV19; j_gene: TRBJ1-4; abundance: .; d_gene: TRBD1; CDR3nt: TGTGCCAGTAGTCTCCGGGGACAGGGCGATGAAAAACTGTTTTTT; CDR3aa: CASSLRGQGDEKLFF
v_gene: TRBV5-1; j_gene: TRBJ2-1; abundance: .; d_gene: TRBD1; CDR3nt: TGCGCCAGCAGCTTGGGACAGGGGATCGATGAGCAGTTCTTC; CDR3aa: CASSLGQGIDEQFF
v_gene: TRBV5-1; j_gene: TRBJ1-2; abundance: .; d_gene: TRBD1; CDR3nt: TGCGCCAGCAGCTTGGCCTTGACAGGGGTGCCCTCCAGCACCTTC; CDR3aa: CASSLALTGVPSSTF
v_gene: TRBV7-3; j_gene: TRBJ1-2; abundance: .; d_gene: .; CDR3nt: TGCGCCAGCAGCCGGGCAAGGACAATTTCCTATGGCTACACCTTC; CDR3aa: CASSRARTISYGYTF
v_gene: TRBV20-1; j_gene: TRBJ1-6; abundance: few; d_gene: .; CDR3nt: TGCAGCGCCGGGCCCCTCCACTTT; CDR3aa: CSAGPLHF
v_gene: TRBV5-1; j_gene: TRBJ2-7; abundance: .; d_gene: TRBD2; CDR3nt: TGCGCCAGCAGTGGCTCTAGCGGGAGGAGCTCCTACGAGCAGTACTTC; CDR3aa: CASSGSSGRSSYEQYF
v_gene: TRBV28; j_gene: TRBJ2-3; abundance: .; d_gene: TRBD2; CDR3nt: TGTGCCAGCAGTTTCTCGCCGGAAGGACTAGCGGGGGAAACAGATACGCAGTATTTT; CDR3aa: CASSFSPEGLAGETDTQYF
v_gene: TRBV9; j_gene: TRBJ2-2; abundance: .; d_gene: .; CDR3nt: TGTGCCAGCAGCGGATGGGGCACCGGGGAGCTGTTTTTT; CDR3aa: CASSGWGTGELFF
v_gene: TRBV10-2; j_gene: TRBJ2-2; abundance: .; d_gene: .; CDR3nt: TGCGCCAGCAGTGAGAATCGGAGGGTCACCGGGGAGCTGTTTTTT; CDR3aa: CASSENRRVTGELFF
v_gene: TRBV6-1; j_gene: TRBJ1-4; abundance: .; d_gene: .; CDR3nt: TGTGCCAGCAGTGAAGTCGGGGGAAGAGAAAAACTGTTTTTT; CDR3aa: CASSEVGGREKLFF
v_gene: TRBV19; j_gene: TRBJ1-2; abundance: few; d_gene: .; CDR3nt: TGTGCCAGTAGTATTAAGGGATCAAGCGGCTACACCTTC; CDR3aa: CASSIKGSSGYTF
v_gene: TRBV5-5; j_gene: TRBJ1-5; abundance: once; d_gene: .; CDR3nt: TGTGCCAGCAGCTTGTATGGCCTTAGCAATCAGCCCCAGCATTTT; CDR3aa: CASSLYGLSNQPQHF
v_gene: TRBV28; j_gene: TRBJ2-1; abundance: .; d_gene: TRBD1; CDR3nt: TGTGCCAGCAAAGGGGACAGGTTAACCTACAATGAGCAGTTCTTC; CDR3aa: CASKGDRLTYNEQFF
v_gene: TRBV19; j_gene: TRBJ1-1; abundance: .; d_gene: .; CDR3nt: TGTGCCAGTAGTTGGAGGGAGGCGTACACTGAAGCTTTCTTT; CDR3aa: CASSWREAYTEAFF
v_gene: TRBV10-3; j_gene: TRBJ1-1; abundance: .; d_gene: .; CDR3nt: TGTGCCATCAGTGGCGGGGTGAACACTGAAGCTTTCTTT; CDR3aa: CAISGGVNTEAFF
v_gene: TRBV6-6; j_gene: TRBJ2-7; abundance: .; d_gene: TRBD1; CDR3nt: TGTGCCAGCAGTCCCCCGGGACAGGGTACGTACGAGCAGTACTTC; CDR3aa: CASSPPGQGTYEQYF
v_gene: TRBV27; j_gene: TRBJ1-1; abundance: .; d_gene: .; CDR3nt: TGTGCCAGCAGTCTCTCGGGGGTTGTGAACACTGAAGCTTTCTTT; CDR3aa: CASSLSGVVNTEAFF
v_gene: TRBV5-1; j_gene: TRBJ1-5; abundance: .; d_gene: .; CDR3nt: TGCGCCAGCAGCTTTGGGGGAAATCAGCCCCAGCATTTT; CDR3aa: CASSFGGNQPQHF
v_gene: TRBV11-3; j_gene: TRBJ2-3; abundance: once; d_gene: TRBD2; CDR3nt: TGTGCCAGCAGCCCCGGGGGAGCGGGAGCCCCAGATACGCAGTATTTT; CDR3aa: CASSPGGAGAPDTQYF
v_gene: TRBV5-4; j_gene: TRBJ2-7; abundance: .; d_gene: .; CDR3nt: TGTGCCAGCAGCCCGGGACTGCGGGATTACTCCTACGAGCAGTACTTC; CDR3aa: CASSPGLRDYSYEQYF
v_gene: TRBV6-5; j_gene: TRBJ2-7; abundance: few; d_gene: TRBD2; CDR3nt: TGTGCCGCCCGGACCGCTAGCGGGTCCTACGAGCAGTACTTC; CDR3aa: CAARTASGSYEQYF
v_gene: TRBV6-5; j_gene: TRBJ2-7; abundance: .; d_gene: TRBD1; CDR3nt: TGTGCCAGCAGTCCGGGACAGGGGTACGGATACGAGCAGTACTTC; CDR3aa: CASSPGQGYGYEQYF
v_gene: TRBV6-6; j_gene: TRBJ2-7; abundance: .; d_gene: TRBD1; CDR3nt: TGTGCCAGCAGTTCCCCGGGACAGGGGTCCGAGCAGTACTTC; CDR3aa: CASSSPGQGSEQYF
v_gene: TRBV10-1; j_gene: TRBJ2-3; abundance: .; d_gene: .; CDR3nt: TGCGCCAGCAGTCAGGACGGACGGAACACAGATACGCAGTATTTT; CDR3aa: CASSQDGRNTDTQYF
v_gene: TRBV9; j_gene: TRBJ1-3; abundance: .; d_gene: .; CDR3nt: TGTGCCAGCAGCCGCAGCGGGGGGCCATCTGGCGGAAACACCATATATTTT; CDR3aa: CASSRSGGPSGGNTIYF
v_gene: TRBV7-2; j_gene: TRBJ1-1; abundance: .; d_gene: .; CDR3nt: TGTGCCAGCAGCATCGACTCAGTGGGGTTTGCTTTCTTT; CDR3aa: CASSIDSVGFAFF
v_gene: TRBV19; j_gene: TRBJ1-2; abundance: .; d_gene: .; CDR3nt: TGTGCCAGTAGTATAGCGCGGAATAACTATGGCTACACCTTC; CDR3aa: CASSIARNNYGYTF
v_gene: TRBV10-1; j_gene: TRBJ2-1; abundance: once; d_gene: .; CDR3nt: TGCGCCAGCAGTCAGGGTTGGAGCTCCTACAATGAGCAGTTCTTC; CDR3aa: CASSQGWSSYNEQFF
v_gene: TRBV5-1; j_gene: TRBJ2-7; abundance: .; d_gene: .; CDR3nt: TGCGCCAGCAGCTCGGAACCCTACGAGCAGTACTTC; CDR3aa: CASSSEPYEQYF
v_gene: TRBV28; j_gene: TRBJ2-7; abundance: .; d_gene: TRBD2; CDR3nt: TGTGCCAGCAGTCCAGCGGGAGGGCCGTACGAGCAGTACTTC; CDR3aa: CASSPAGGPYEQYF
v_gene: TRBV4-1; j_gene: TRBJ2-7; abundance: .; d_gene: TRBD1; CDR3nt: TGCGCCAGCAGCCAGTTCTTTCCTGGGACAGGGATCTACGAGCAGTACTTC; CDR3aa: CASSQFFPGTGIYEQYF
v_gene: TRBV5-6; j_gene: TRBJ1-3; abundance: .; d_gene: TRBD1; CDR3nt: TGTGCCAGCAGCTTGGCCTCGGGACAGTACGGAAACACCATATATTTT; CDR3aa: CASSLASGQYGNTIYF
v_gene: TRBV28; j_gene: TRBJ1-4; abundance: once; d_gene: .; CDR3nt: TGTGCCAGCAGTTTAAAGTCATTCAGGGCCGATGAAAAACTGTTTTTT; CDR3aa: CASSLKSFRADEKLFF
v_gene: TRBV9; j_gene: TRBJ1-6; abundance: .; d_gene: .; CDR3nt: TGTGCCAGCAGCCCCTTTGGACAGCCCTCCTATAATTCACCCCTCCACTTT; CDR3aa: CASSPFGQPSYNSPLHF
v_gene: TRBV27; j_gene: TRBJ1-5; abundance: .; d_gene: .; CDR3nt: TGTGCCAGCAGTTTTCAAGGCAATCAGCCCCAGCATTTT; CDR3aa: CASSFQGNQPQHF
v_gene: TRBV7-9; j_gene: TRBJ2-3; abundance: .; d_gene: TRBD1; CDR3nt: TGTGCCAGCAGCGGACGACAGGGACATCACACAGATACGCAGTATTTT; CDR3aa: CASSGRQGHHTDTQYF
v_gene: TRBV11-2; j_gene: TRBJ1-3; abundance: few; d_gene: .; CDR3nt: TGTGCCAGCAGCTCGAGAAACACCATATATTTT; CDR3aa: CASSSRNTIYF
v_gene: TRBV2; j_gene: TRBJ2-2; abundance: once; d_gene: .; CDR3nt: TGTGCCAGCAGTGTAATAGTCGCCGGGGAGCTGTTTTTT; CDR3aa: CASSVIVAGELFF
v_gene: TRBV19; j_gene: TRBJ1-5; abundance: .; d_gene: .; CDR3nt: TGTGCCAGTAGTACTACAGGAGACAATCAGCCCCAGCATTTT; CDR3aa: CASSTTGDNQPQHF
v_gene: TRBV5-4; j_gene: TRBJ2-5; abundance: once; d_gene: .; CDR3nt: TGTGCCAGCAGCTTGGGGGCGGTCCAAGAGACCCAGTACTTC; CDR3aa: CASSLGAVQETQYF
v_gene: TRBV7-2; j_gene: TRBJ1-2; abundance: .; d_gene: .; CDR3nt: TGTGCCAGAGCCCCCGCGAGGCCCAAGGGCTACACCTTC; CDR3aa: CARAPARPKGYTF
v_gene: TRBV11-2; j_gene: TRBJ2-7; abundance: .; d_gene: .; CDR3nt: TGTGCCAGCAGCGGGGTGGGATGGGATCTCTACGAGCAGTACTTC; CDR3aa: CASSGVGWDLYEQYF